One and the same sample provided the 30 T cell receptor beta chains below, sequenced in a study of T cell responses to AZD1222 COVID-19 vaccine. Method: immunoSEQ multiplex PCR; TCRdb's copy keeps in-frame clones and lacks some. The sample has some 150,000 clones; around 90% are singletons. The sample consisted of peripheral blood, taken on day 0 of AZD1222 vaccination. These receptors all stem from an adult in good health.

This clone has just a few counts. The chain links TRBV10-3 to TRBJ1-4; D gene uncertain. This CDR3 has 13 amino acids. Between the trimmed V and J ends, which lost 11 bases and 5 bases, there was a span of 15 bases. Per germline, CDR1 ENHRY and CDR2 SYGVKD. CDR3: CAPRVEKNEKLFF. The DNA of the CDR3 is TGTGCCCCCCGTGTTGAGAAAAATGAAAAACTGTTTTTT.

The V and J genes are TRBV15 and TRBJ2-7, with a weak D call TRBD2 (5 bases). Germline assignment: CDR1 LNHNV and CDR2 YYDKDF (reference sequence). With 6 bases removed from V and 4 bases from J, the gap between germline ends came to 13 bases. This CDR3 comprises 13 residues. The CDR3 DNA is TGTGCCACCAGTTCGGGAAGAGGGTACGAGCAGTACTTC. This encodes CATSSGRGYEQYF.

V is TRBV14 and J is TRBJ1-2; D might be TRBD1 (5 bases). Germline assignment: CDR1 SGHDN and CDR2 FVKESK. Trimming took off 4 bases at V and 3 bases at J, with 9 bases between the two ends. The CDR3 is 13 amino acids. CDR3 DNA: TGTGCCAGCAGCCTCCGGGGGTACTATGGCTACACCTTC. It yields the protein CASSLRGYYGYTF.

The chain carries TRBV4-3 and TRBJ2-2, with 9 bases aligning to TRBD2. CDR1 LGHNA and CDR2 YSLEER come from the germline V gene. The CDR3 length is 18 residues. After removal of 0 bases from V and 5 bases from J, the junction contained 10 bases not matched to a gene. The DNA for the CDR3 is TGCGCCAGCAGCCAAGAAGGGAAGAGCGGGAGGTGGACCGGGGAGCTGTTTTTT. The encoded protein is CASSQEGKSGRWTGELFF.

The CDR3: CASSVAAGRHNEQFF. CDR3 nucleotides: TGTGCCAGCAGCGTGGCGGCAGGGAGGCACAATGAGCAGTTCTTC. This chain links TRBV9 with TRBJ2-1; TRBD2 might be the D (6 bases). CDR1 is SGDLS, CDR2 YYNGEE, per germline. V gave up 2 bases and J gave up 5 bases, with 14 bases separating them. This CDR3 comprises 15 residues.

The chain uses TRBV5-6 and TRBJ1-3; D is unresolved. Germline V lookup: CDR1 SGHDT, CDR2 YYEEEE. V shed 2 bases and J shed 8 bases, with 14 bases lying between them. The CDR3 is 14 residues long. The CDR3 is CASSLGRLVDTIYF. In DNA form, the CDR3 reads TGTGCCAGCAGCTTAGGCCGTCTCGTCGACACCATATATTTT.

This sequence joins TRBV28 and TRBJ1-5; D remains ambiguous. The CDR3 runs to 15 residues. Per the germline V gene, CDR1 is MDHEN and CDR2 is SYDVKM. V was cut by 5 bases and J by 4 bases, with 15 bases left in between. The CDR3 DNA reads as TGTGCCAGCAGTCCGCCCCCGGCGGGGAATCAGCCCCAGCATTTT. This encodes CASSPPPAGNQPQHF.

V and J are TRBV7-2 and TRBJ2-3; D possibly uses TRBD1 or TRBD2 (5 bases each). The CDR3 spans 14 residues. The V end was cut by 3 bases, the J end by 3 bases, with 10 bases between. Germline V lookup: CDR1 SGHTA, CDR2 FQGNSA. Here the CDR3 DNA reads TGTGCCAGCAGCTTTTGGGGGAGTACAGATACGCAGTATTTT. This encodes CASSFWGSTDTQYF.

This chain connects TRBV4-3 to TRBJ2-1, with D perhaps TRBD2 (6 bases). There are 13 residues in the CDR3. V lost 0 bases and J 15 bases, leaving 15 bases between the germline ends. Germline loops: CDR1 LGHNA, CDR2 YSLEER. CDR3 DNA: TGCGCCAGCAGCCAAGATAGACTAGGGAACCTGTTCTTC. It translates to CASSQDRLGNLFF.

The chain is built from TRBV6-6 and TRBJ1-5; D possibly corresponds to TRBD1 (5 bases). This CDR3 is built from 12 residues. The germline CDR1 and CDR2 sequences are MNHNY and SVGAGI (reference sequence). V was pared by 4 bases and J by 5 bases, with 6 bases between. As DNA, the CDR3 is TGTGCCAGCAGTTGGGGGGATCAGCCCCAGCATTTT. Translating it yields CASSWGDQPQHF.

This chain uses TRBV28 with TRBJ1-4; D is perhaps TRBD1 (5 bases). V was cut by 3 bases and J by 9 bases, with 20 bases left in between. The length of the CDR3 is 16 residues. Germline-derived CDR1 and CDR2 are MDHEN and SYDVKM. This chain's CDR3 is CASSFLPGLPAQKLFF. For the CDR3, the DNA is TGTGCCAGCAGTTTTTTGCCGGGACTCCCAGCCCAAAAACTGTTTTTT.

The CDR3 protein is CSVRGTGSYPNEQYF. CDR3 DNA: TGCAGCGTCCGCGGGACAGGCTCATATCCTAACGAGCAGTACTTC. This sequence joins TRBV29-1 and TRBJ2-7, with 8 bases aligning to TRBD1. The CDR3 has 15 amino acids. With V trimmed by 6 bases and J by 5 bases, 15 bases remained unmatched. CDR1 is SQVTM and CDR2 is ANQGSEA in the germline V gene.

The chain has TRBV7-8 and TRBJ2-2; D perhaps matches TRBD1 (6 bases). The CDR3 contains 14 residues. V shed 3 bases and J shed 7 bases, with 12 bases lying between them. In germline, CDR1 is SGHVS, CDR2 FQNEAQ. CDR3 sequence: CASSFHRADGELFF. CDR3 nucleotide sequence: TGTGCCAGCAGCTTCCACAGGGCAGACGGGGAGCTGTTTTTT.

In its sample, this clone was seen a few times. The rearrangement joins TRBV9 to TRBJ1-1; the D gene is possibly TRBD1 (6 bases). Germline V gene data show CDR1 as SGDLS and CDR2 as YYNGEE. The V end was cut by 0 bases, the J end by 7 bases, with 10 bases between. This CDR3 comprises 13 residues. The CDR3 nucleotides are TGTGCCAGCAGCGTAGTAGGGGGAAGTGAAGCTTTCTTT. It codes for CASSVVGGSEAFF.

This clone was observed once. The CDR3 protein is CSVAGTTYEQYF. The CDR3 DNA reads as TGCAGCGTAGCCGGGACTACCTACGAGCAGTACTTC. This rearrangement joins TRBV29-1 to TRBJ2-7, with 7 positions matching TRBD2. The length of the CDR3 is 12 residues. The germline V gene encodes CDR1 SQVTM and CDR2 ANQGSEA. With 6 bases clipped from V and 2 bases from J, the junction kept 4 bases outside the gene matches.

V and J are TRBV5-1 and TRBJ1-2; D uncertain. Trimming shortened V by 1 base and J by 8 bases, and 18 bases separated the two germline ends. The CDR3 is 15 residues long. CDR1 and CDR2 (germline): SGHRS, YFSETQ. The CDR3 loop reads CASSLQSVAAAGYTF. CDR3 bases: TGCGCCAGCAGCTTGCAGTCGGTTGCGGCAGCGGGCTACACCTTC.

The V and J genes are TRBV5-1 and TRBJ2-1; 7 bases are shared with TRBD1. V shed 1 base and J 0 bases; nucleotides not matched to a gene: 4. Germline values: CDR1 SGHRS, CDR2 YFSETQ. The CDR3 contains 16 residues. CDR3 sequence (DNA): TGCGCCAGCAGCTTGACAGGGGAGAACTCCTACAATGAGCAGTTCTTC. Its protein is CASSLTGENSYNEQFF.

The chain's CDR3 is CASSSRPIFGGEQYF. CDR3 coding DNA: TGTGCCAGCAGTTCTCGACCGATCTTTGGAGGCGAGCAGTACTTC. This rearrangement joins TRBV6-5 to TRBJ2-7, with TRBD2 as a possible D gene (5 bases). The CDR3 runs 15 residues. V lost 4 bases and J lost 6, with 19 bases in between. Germline CDR1 MNHEY, CDR2 SVGAGI.

Only a few counts were recorded for this clone. This chain connects TRBV6-2 or TRBV6-3 to TRBJ1-1, with no clear D. The CDR3 has 14 amino acids. CDR1 MNHEY and CDR2 SVGEGT come from the germline V gene. V lost 5 bases to trimming and J lost 4 bases, with 14 bases between them. For the CDR3, the DNA is TGTGCCAGCAGTGAGGTGTGGGGAGTCACTGAAGCTTTCTTT. Its protein product is CASSEVWGVTEAFF.

This chain links TRBV7-8 with TRBJ1-3, with 9 bases lining up with TRBD1. CDR1 is SGHVS and CDR2 is FQNEAQ in the germline V gene. The CDR3 consists of 16 residues. With V trimmed by 5 bases and J by 4 bases, 9 bases remained unmatched. CDR3 coding DNA: TGTGCCAGCAGCCCGAGGGACAGGGCAAAGGGAAACACCATATATTTT. Amino acid sequence: CASSPRDRAKGNTIYF. The whole variable domain, remainder taken from reference TRBV7-8 and TRBJ1-3, is GAGVSQSPRYKVAKRGQDVALRCDPISGHVSLFWYQQALGQGPEFLTYFQNEAQLDKSGLPSDRFFAERPEGSVSTLKIQRTQQEDSAVYLCASSPRDRAKGNTIYFGEGSWLTVV.

V usage is TRBV6-2 or TRBV6-3 and J usage is TRBJ1-1; D uncertain. The CDR3 runs 11 residues. V lost 4 bases, J lost 4 bases, and 4 bases lay in between. Germline CDR1 reads MNHEY; CDR2 reads SVGEGT. The CDR3 sequence: CASSFSTEAFF. DNA of the CDR3: TGTGCCAGCAGTTTTAGCACTGAAGCTTTCTTT.

The gene calls are TRBV18 and TRBJ1-1; the D is unclear. Trimming removed 4 bases from V and 8 bases from J, with 11 bases in between. Germline lookup yields CDR1 KGHSH and CDR2 LQKENI. There are 12 residues in the CDR3. Here the CDR3 reads CASSLDGYEAFF. DNA for the CDR3: TGTGCCAGCTCACTGGACGGCTACGAAGCTTTCTTT.

The chain employs TRBV5-1 and TRBJ2-7; D is possibly TRBD1 or TRBD2 (5 bases each). Germline-derived CDR1 and CDR2 are SGHRS and YFSETQ. The CDR3 is 14 amino acids. V lost 5 bases and J lost 0, with 12 bases in between. The CDR3 nucleotides read TGCGCCAGCAGATTAACCGGGGCCTCCTACGAGCAGTACTTC. This codes for CASRLTGASYEQYF.

This chain connects TRBV20-1 to TRBJ2-7; 8 positions agree with TRBD2. Unmatched junction bases numbered 11, after V lost 3 bases and J lost 4 bases. The CDR3 spans 15 residues. Germline lookup yields CDR1 DFQATT and CDR2 SNEGSKA (reference sequence). CDR3 amino acids: CSASLGRGGWYEQYF. In DNA form, the CDR3 reads TGCAGTGCTAGTCTCGGCCGGGGGGGCTGGTACGAGCAGTACTTC.

The chain recombines TRBV29-1 with TRBJ1-6; TRBD1 matches 9 bases. CDR1 SQVTM and CDR2 ANQGSEA come from the germline V gene. The CDR3 extends over 14 amino acids. V lost 5 bases, J lost 8 bases, and 7 bases stayed unmatched. The CDR3 region is CSVLTGGGDSPLHF. DNA of the CDR3: TGCAGCGTTCTTACAGGGGGCGGCGATTCACCCCTCCACTTT.

This clone appeared a single time. The chain joins TRBV6-5 to TRBJ1-4; 8 bases align to TRBD1. Trimming removed 0 bases from V and 10 bases from J; junction bases left unmatched: 4. This CDR3 region has 14 residues. Germline V gene data show CDR1 as MNHEY and CDR2 as SVGAGI. The CDR3, as DNA: TGTGCCAGCAGTTACTCGAGAGACAGGGGAAAACTGTTTTTT. It codes for CASSYSRDRGKLFF.

J is TRBJ2-1 and V is TRBV2, with D unclear. Trimming stripped 3 bases from V and 10 bases from J, with 7 bases between. CDR1 is SNHLY and CDR2 is FYNNEI in the germline V gene. The CDR3 length is 11 residues. CDR3 sequence (DNA): TGTGCCAGCAGTGACGTTGGGGAGCAGTTCTTC. Protein product: CASSDVGEQFF.

The table lists this clone with a few counts. The chain is built from TRBV6-4 and TRBJ2-3; TRBD2 aligns across 7 bases. This CDR3 is built from 14 residues. V lost 2 bases and J lost 1; bases outside the gene matches: 0. CDR1 and CDR2 from the germline V gene are MRHNA and SNTAGT. CDR3 nucleotides: TGTGCCAGCAGTGACGGGGGGGGCACAGATACGCAGTATTTT. As protein: CASSDGGGTDTQYF.

The DNA for the CDR3 is TGTGCCACCCACAGTGGCCAGCGGGAGGGCCGAATAGATACGCAGTATTTT. Protein product: CATHSGQREGRIDTQYF. This chain joins TRBV19 and TRBJ2-3, with 10 bases lining up with TRBD2. V lost 10 bases to trimming and J lost 5 bases; unmatched junction nucleotides: 18. Germline CDR1 LNHDA, CDR2 SQIVND (reference sequence). The CDR3 length is 17 residues.

This chain links TRBV12-3 or TRBV12-4 with TRBJ2-1; D remains ambiguous. This CDR3 spans 12 amino acids. Trimming pared 4 bases from V and 5 bases from J, leaving 6 bases between. CDR3 amino acids: CASSYWDNEQFF. CDR3 nucleotides: TGTGCCAGCAGTTATTGGGACAATGAGCAGTTCTTC.